This T cell receptor (beta chain) was retrieved from a study of molecular identifiers for immune sequencing clone quantification. TCRdb reprocessed the PCR reads with MiXCR, giving one entry per CDR3 protein. The sample has some 88,000 distinct CDR3 sequences; 20% to 25% are singletons. Sorting captured naive CD8 T cells as CD8+CD4-CCR7+CD45RA+. Germline CDR1 is GTSNPN and CDR2 is SVGIG (reference sequence). J gave up 5 bases and V 3 bases, and 3 bases lay outside the gene matches. The CDR3 consists of 12 residues. Many counts were recorded for this clonotype. The receptor was derived from a human donor in good health. Some libraries in this study had Jurkat cell RNA spiked in. The sequenced material came from naive CD8+ T cells from blood, with Jurkat cell RNA spiked in. Subset given: FACS-sorted CD8+CD4-CCR7+CD45RA+ naive T cells. The chain recombines TRBV30 with TRBJ2-5; 7 nucleotides align to TRBD1. The CDR3, as DNA: TGTGCCTGGAGCAACAGGGGCGAGACCCAGTACTTC. It translates to CAWSNRGETQYF.